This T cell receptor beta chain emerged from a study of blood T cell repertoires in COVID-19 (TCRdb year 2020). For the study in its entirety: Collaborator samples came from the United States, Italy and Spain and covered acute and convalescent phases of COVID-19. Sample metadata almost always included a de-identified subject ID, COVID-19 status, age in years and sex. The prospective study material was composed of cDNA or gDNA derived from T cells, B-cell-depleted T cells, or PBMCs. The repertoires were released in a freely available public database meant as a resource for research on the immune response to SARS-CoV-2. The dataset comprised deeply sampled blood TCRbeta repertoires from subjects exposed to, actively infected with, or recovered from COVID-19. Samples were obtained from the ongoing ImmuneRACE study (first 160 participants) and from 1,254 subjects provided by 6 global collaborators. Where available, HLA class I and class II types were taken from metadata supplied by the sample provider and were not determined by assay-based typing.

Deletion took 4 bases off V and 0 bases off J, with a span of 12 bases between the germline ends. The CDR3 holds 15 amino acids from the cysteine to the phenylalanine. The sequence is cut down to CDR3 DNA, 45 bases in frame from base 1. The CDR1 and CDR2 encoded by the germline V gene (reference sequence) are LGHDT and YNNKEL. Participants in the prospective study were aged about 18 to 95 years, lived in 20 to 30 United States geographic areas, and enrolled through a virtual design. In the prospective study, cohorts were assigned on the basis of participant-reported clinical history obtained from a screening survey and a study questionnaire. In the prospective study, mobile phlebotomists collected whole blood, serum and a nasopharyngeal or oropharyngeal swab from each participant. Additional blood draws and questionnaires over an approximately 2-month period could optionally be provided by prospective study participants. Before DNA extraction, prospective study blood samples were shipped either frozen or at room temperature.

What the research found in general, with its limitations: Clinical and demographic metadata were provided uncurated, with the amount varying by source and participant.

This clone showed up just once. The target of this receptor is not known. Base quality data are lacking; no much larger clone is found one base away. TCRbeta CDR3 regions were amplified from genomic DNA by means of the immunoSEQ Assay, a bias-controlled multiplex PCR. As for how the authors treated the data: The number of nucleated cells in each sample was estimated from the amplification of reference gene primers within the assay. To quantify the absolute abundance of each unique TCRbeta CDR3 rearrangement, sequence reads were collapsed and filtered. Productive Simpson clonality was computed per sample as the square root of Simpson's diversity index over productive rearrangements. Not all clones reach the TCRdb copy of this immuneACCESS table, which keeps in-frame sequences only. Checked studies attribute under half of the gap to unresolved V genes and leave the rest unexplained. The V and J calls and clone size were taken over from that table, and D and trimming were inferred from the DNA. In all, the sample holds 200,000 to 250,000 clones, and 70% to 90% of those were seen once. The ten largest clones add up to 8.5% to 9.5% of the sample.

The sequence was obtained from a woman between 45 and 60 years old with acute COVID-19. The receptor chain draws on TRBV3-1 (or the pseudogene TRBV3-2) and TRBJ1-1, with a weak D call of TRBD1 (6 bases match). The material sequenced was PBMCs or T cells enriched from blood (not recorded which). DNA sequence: TGTGCCAGCAGCCCTCCCGGGACATTGAACACTGAAGCTTTCTTT. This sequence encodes CASSPPGTLNTEAFF.